This passage covers 20 T cell receptor beta chains from one sample sequenced in a study of T-cell reconstitution after alpha-beta-depleted transplantation in children. Library preparation (for TCRbeta) was performed with unique molecular identifiers. TCRdb called the PCR reads again in MiXCR, with one record for every CDR3 protein. The repertoire holds 750,000 to 950,000 distinct CDR3 sequences, with roughly 16% as singletons. The sample in question was PBMCs, mostly from graft donor cells, obtained 360 days after TCRalphabeta/CD19-depleted stem cell transplant. Source of these receptors: a male patient under 18 who had a stem cell transplant for acute lymphoblastic leukemia, so the T cells may come from the graft donor.

This rearrangement joins TRBV20-1 to TRBJ2-1; D tentatively reads TRBD1 or TRBD2 (5 bases each). V was cut by 2 bases and J by 15 bases, with 26 bases left in between. The CDR3 extends over 15 amino acids. Germline CDR1 reads DFQATT; CDR2 reads SNEGSKA (reference sequence). The CDR3 loop is CSARRRLPGPPLPFF. The CDR3 DNA reads as TGCAGTGCTAGACGGAGGCTTCCAGGGCCTCCACTCCCGTTCTTC.

J is TRBJ2-7 and V is TRBV5-1, with 9 bases lining up with TRBD2. Unmatched junction bases numbered 13, after V lost 4 bases and J lost 5 bases. In germline, CDR1 is SGHRS, CDR2 YFSETQ. The CDR3 sequence is 16 residues long. CDR3 in DNA: TGCGCCAGCAGCCGCAACTGGCGGGAGGGCCTCCACGAGCAGTACTTC. Its translation is CASSRNWREGLHEQYF.

This sequence joins TRBV20-1 and TRBJ2-5, with 7 nucleotides matching TRBD1. Looked up from germline, CDR1 is DFQATT and CDR2 is SNEGSKA (reference sequence). This CDR3 region has 15 residues. With 3 bases clipped from V and 4 bases from J, the junction kept 11 bases outside the gene matches. The CDR3: CSASLRLRGPETQYF. The CDR3 DNA follows: TGCAGTGCTAGCCTCCGTTTGAGGGGGCCAGAGACCCAGTACTTC.

This clonotype was counted between two and nine times. V and J are TRBV5-1 and TRBJ2-7, with D tentatively TRBD2 (7 bases). Trimming pared 2 bases from V and 2 bases from J, leaving 14 bases between. The CDR3 extends over 15 amino acids. CDR1 SGHRS and CDR2 YFSETQ come from the germline V gene. CDR3 nucleotide sequence: TGCGCCAGCAGCTTTCCTCAGGGGAGGGCCTACGAGCAGTACTTC. It specifies CASSFPQGRAYEQYF.

This clonotype was seen a few times. The V and J genes are TRBV14 and TRBJ2-7, with D unresolved. Germline assignment: CDR1 SGHDN and CDR2 FVKESK. The CDR3 totals 14 residues. V gave up 0 bases and J gave up 0 bases, with 6 bases separating them. The CDR3 coding sequence is TGTGCCAGCAGCCAAGACTTTATCTCCTACGAGCAGTACTTC. It yields the protein CASSQDFISYEQYF.

J is TRBJ2-1 and V is TRBV19; 8 bases fit TRBD1. The CDR3 consists of 16 residues. The germline gives CDR1 LNHDA, CDR2 SQIVND (reference sequence). Trimming cost V 4 bases and J 0 bases; bases outside gene matches: 5. The CDR3 sequence is CASSSSGTGSYNEQFF. CDR3 nucleotides: TGTGCCAGTAGTAGTTCCGGGACAGGCTCCTACAATGAGCAGTTCTTC.

This sequence joins TRBV14 and TRBJ2-7, with a possible D match to TRBD2 (5 bases). CDR1 and CDR2 (germline): SGHDN, FVKESK. The ends were cut back, 3 bases at V and 6 bases at J, with 12 bases in the middle. The CDR3 has 13 amino acids. The CDR3 DNA reads as TGTGCCAGCAGCCAGTCCTGGGAGCGCGAGCAGTACTTC. This codes for CASSQSWEREQYF.

This clonotype was seen at least ten times. This chain connects TRBV12-3 or TRBV12-4 to TRBJ2-2; D gene uncertain. Trimming shortened V by 8 bases and J by 7 bases, and 11 bases separated the two germline ends. This CDR3 contains 12 residues. The CDR3 DNA is TGTGCCAGCCTGGCGGCCGGCGGGGAGCTGTTTTTT. Its translation: CASLAAGGELFF.

This sequence joins TRBV11-2 and TRBJ2-7, with 7 positions matching TRBD1. CDR3 size: 15 residues. The junction had 11 bases not matched to a gene; V was cut back by 7 bases and J by 2 bases. Germline assignment: CDR1 SGHAT and CDR2 FQNNGV. DNA of the CDR3: TGTGCCAGCACTCCAACCCCAGGGGGTCCCTACGAGCAGTACTTC. It specifies CASTPTPGGPYEQYF.

This clonotype was picked up a small number of times. The gene calls are TRBV14 and TRBJ2-1; the D is unclear. V was pared by 0 bases and J by 2 bases, with 8 bases between. CDR3 size: 15 residues. Germline CDR1 SGHDN, CDR2 FVKESK. CDR3 DNA sequence: TGTGCCAGCAGCCAAGATAACGCAGCCTACAATGAGCAGTTCTTC. Protein product: CASSQDNAAYNEQFF.

This clonotype turned up a few times. The rearrangement links TRBV3-1 to TRBJ2-1; 13 nucleotides match TRBD2. CDR1 is LGHDT and CDR2 is YNNKEL in the germline V gene (reference sequence). The CDR3 is 18 residues long. The V segment lost 0 bases and the J segment 7 bases; nucleotides outside the gene matches: 9. The CDR3, as DNA: TGTGCCAGCAGCCAAGAGCCCGGACTAGCGGGAGAATGGAATGAGCAGTTCTTC. Amino acid sequence: CASSQEPGLAGEWNEQFF.

The CDR3 coding sequence is TGTGCCAGCAGTTTAGCGCGAGACAGAGAGCAGTTCTTC. Translation gives CASSLARDREQFF. The chain couples TRBV12-3 or TRBV12-4 to TRBJ2-1; TRBD1 is a possible D gene (5 bases). V lost 0 bases and J 10 bases, leaving 10 bases between the germline ends. CDR3 length: 13 amino acids.

This clonotype was seen only a few times. The chain employs TRBV6-1 and TRBJ1-1; D is possibly TRBD1 (6 bases). V dropped 5 bases and J dropped 0 bases, with 13 bases sitting between them. From germline, CDR1 is MNHNS and CDR2 SASEGT. This CDR3 is built from 15 residues. CDR3 in DNA: TGTGCCAGCAGTCTAGCCGGACAGATGAACACTGAAGCTTTCTTT. This translates into CASSLAGQMNTEAFF.

The chain carries TRBV5-6 and TRBJ2-3, with 7 bases fitting TRBD2. The length of the CDR3 is 16 residues. Germline trimming cut 2 bases from V and 3 bases from J; bases unmatched to any gene: 9. CDR1 and CDR2 (germline): SGHDT, YYEEEE. The CDR3 region is CASSFIEGGRTDTQYF. For the CDR3, the DNA is TGTGCCAGCAGCTTCATCGAGGGAGGGCGAACAGATACGCAGTATTTT.

This clonotype has more than one count but fewer than ten. The chain couples TRBV5-1 to TRBJ2-7; D gene ambiguous. The V gene's germline CDR1 is SGHRS and CDR2 YFSETQ. Trimming pared 7 bases from V and 3 bases from J, leaving 11 bases between. The CDR3 loop spans 12 amino acids. The DNA for the CDR3 is TGCGCCAGCCAATCAGGAGACTACGAGCAGTACTTC. As protein: CASQSGDYEQYF.

Ten or more counts support this clonotype. V and J are TRBV4-2 and TRBJ2-3, with 7 bases matching TRBD1. From germline, CDR1 is LGHNA and CDR2 YNFKEQ. Germline trimming cut 5 bases from V and 7 bases from J; bases unmatched to any gene: 3. The CDR3 runs to 12 residues. Here the CDR3 reads CASSAQGNTQYF. The CDR3, as DNA: TGTGCCAGCAGCGCACAGGGGAATACGCAGTATTTT.

V is TRBV11-2 and J is TRBJ2-7; D possibly corresponds to TRBD1 (5 bases). Germline V CDR1 and CDR2: SGHAT, FQNNGV. The CDR3 spans 14 residues. Trimming pared 1 base from V and 6 bases from J, leaving 13 bases between. The CDR3 nucleotides read TGTGCCAGCAGCTTAGGGCCTACAGGTTCCGAGCAGTACTTC. This sequence encodes CASSLGPTGSEQYF.

This clonotype was observed a handful of times. The rearrangement uses TRBV7-3 and TRBJ2-3; 13 nucleotides line up with TRBD2. The J segment lost 4 bases and the V segment lost 3 bases, leaving 7 bases of the junction unmatched. The germline V gene encodes CDR1 SGHTA and CDR2 FQGTGA. This CDR3 is built from 17 residues. The CDR3 DNA follows: TGTGCCAGCAGCTTGGGTTACGGGACTAGCGGGGCAGATACGCAGTATTTT. Residues: CASSLGYGTSGADTQYF. Combining the CDR3 with reference TRBV7-3 and TRBJ2-3 gives the whole variable domain GAGVSQTPSNKVTEKGKYVELRCDPISGHTALYWYRQSLGQGPEFLIYFQGTGAADDSGLPNDRFFAVRPEGSVSTLKIQRTERGDSAVYLCASSLGYGTSGADTQYFGPGTRLTVL.

This clonotype has a handful of counts. The chain couples TRBV18 to TRBJ2-7, with TRBD2 identical over 8 bases. Germline CDR1 KGHSH, CDR2 LQKENI. Unmatched junction bases numbered 5, after V lost 1 base and J lost 0 bases. CDR3 length: 16 amino acids. Written as DNA, the CDR3 is TGTGCCAGCTCACCACGGGGACTAGTGCCCTCCTACGAGCAGTACTTC. Encoded protein: CASSPRGLVPSYEQYF. The full variable domain, its missing parts supplied by reference TRBV18 and TRBJ2-7, is NAGVMQNPRHLVRRRGQEARLRCSPMKGHSHVYWYRQLPEEGLKFMVYLQKENIIDESGMPKERFSAEFPKEGPSILRIQQVVRGDSAAYFCASSPRGLVPSYEQYFGPGTRLTVT.

This clonotype appeared a few times. This chain's CDR3 is CASSFLIGTSYTGELFF. The CDR3 DNA follows: TGCGCCAGCAGCTTTCTAATAGGGACTTCCTACACCGGGGAGCTGTTTTTT. The V call is TRBV5-1, the J call TRBJ2-2, with a weak D call TRBD2 (6 bases). Trimming shortened V by 2 bases and J by 3 bases, and 17 bases separated the two germline ends. Germline V lookup: CDR1 SGHRS, CDR2 YFSETQ. There are 17 residues in the CDR3.